The clone carrying this TCR beta chain was seen only once. TCRdb keeps only in-frame clones here, not all; method: immunoSEQ multiplex PCR. The table has about 200,000 clones, just over 85% seen once. This sample was taken from a study of blood T cell repertoires in COVID-19. V was pared by 5 bases and J by 10 bases, with 11 bases of the junction left unmatched. CDR1 is MDHEN, CDR2 SYDVKM, per germline. This CDR3 spans 15 amino acids. This chain links TRBV28 with TRBJ2-1; TRBD2 agrees at 10 bases. Source material: peripheral blood. The sequence was collected from a man older than 75 with acute or convalescent COVID-19. CDR3 amino acids: CASSQTSGIKLEQFF. The CDR3 coding sequence is TGTGCCAGCAGTCAAACTAGCGGGATTAAATTGGAGCAGTTCTTC.